This is a list of T cell receptor beta chains from one sample in a study of blood T cells in healthy people across ages. TCRdb called the 5' RACE reads again in MiXCR, with one record for every CDR3 protein. Of about 770,000 distinct CDR3 sequences listed, about 42% are singletons. Source material: blood. These receptors originate from a man aged 55-75 years in good health. CDR3s include the opening cysteine and the closing phenylalanine or tryptophan.

CDR3 length: 15
J gene: TRBJ1-1
V gene: TRBV3-1
CDR3 protein: CASSPRTGEGTEAFF

CDR3 length: 14
J gene: TRBJ2-5
V gene: TRBV12-3/TRBV12-4
CDR3 protein: CASSVRYLQETQYF

CDR3 length: 17
J gene: TRBJ1-5
V gene: TRBV27
CDR3 protein: CASSRRGGAYSNQPQHF

CDR3 length: 12
J gene: TRBJ1-2
V gene: TRBV3-1
CDR3 protein: CASSQDRGGYTF

CDR3 length: 13
J gene: TRBJ2-7
V gene: TRBV4-3
CDR3 protein: CASSLGAGVEQYF

CDR3 length: 15
J gene: TRBJ1-1
V gene: TRBV4-3
CDR3 protein: CASSQDPGASTEAFF

CDR3 length: 15
J gene: TRBJ1-2
V gene: TRBV7-2
CDR3 protein: CASRKGDPVDYGYTF

CDR3 length: 13
J gene: TRBJ2-1
V gene: TRBV7-2
CDR3 protein: CASSWGQHNEQFF

CDR3 length: 13
J gene: TRBJ1-5
V gene: TRBV27
CDR3 protein: CASSFQGNQPQHF

CDR3 length: 12
J gene: TRBJ1-5
V gene: TRBV28
CDR3 protein: CASSRGLQPQHF

CDR3 length: 18
J gene: TRBJ2-1
V gene: TRBV20-1
CDR3 protein: CSARDFLLAADTYNEQFF

CDR3 length: 15
J gene: TRBJ2-5
V gene: TRBV9
CDR3 protein: CASSVSGGGQETQYF